Each of the 14 T cell receptor beta chains below was sequenced from the same sample in a study of cytomegalovirus exposure and HLA in healthy donors. PCR was performed using 60 Vbeta and 13 Jbeta primers. The method was immunoSEQ multiplex PCR; TCRdb's version includes in-frame clones alone and lacks a portion of them. Of tens of thousands of clones in the sample, just over 65% were seen once. Sequencing was done on a sample of PBMCs. The receptors derive from a woman aged 25-40 years in good health and CMV-seronegative.

The sample holds one count of this clone. The V and J genes are TRBV29-1 and TRBJ2-7; TRBD1 aligns across 9 bases. CDR3 length: 15 amino acids. V shed 4 bases and J 4 bases; nucleotides not matched to a gene: 11. The V gene's germline CDR1 is SQVTM and CDR2 ANQGSEA. The CDR3 sequence: CSVGDAGTGIYEQYF. Here the CDR3 DNA reads TGCAGCGTTGGGGACGCCGGGACAGGGATTTACGAGCAGTACTTC.

This sequence joins TRBV15 and TRBJ1-2; D is possibly TRBD1 (6 bases). Trimming removed 3 bases at V and 5 bases at J, with 13 bases between. The germline V gene encodes CDR1 LNHNV and CDR2 YYDKDF (reference sequence). The CDR3 length is 14 residues. The CDR3 bases are TGTGCCACCAGCAGTGACAGGAACTCTTATGGCTACACCTTC. Residues: CATSSDRNSYGYTF.

This CDR3 reads CASDPDRGREKLFF. The CDR3, as DNA: TGTGCCAGCGACCCCGACAGGGGTCGGGAAAAACTGTTTTTT. This chain joins TRBV2 and TRBJ1-4, with TRBD1 matching 8 bases. From germline, CDR1 is SNHLY and CDR2 FYNNEI. The CDR3 loop spans 14 amino acids. With 8 bases clipped from V and 8 bases from J, the junction kept 10 bases outside the gene matches. The complete variable domain, with remaining parts taken from reference TRBV2 and TRBJ1-4, reads EPEVTQTPSHQVTQMGQEVILRCVPISNHLYFYWYRQILGQKVEFLVSFYNNEISEKSEIFDDQFSVERPDGSNFTLKIRSTKLEDSAMYFCASDPDRGREKLFFGSGTQLSVL.

The chain links TRBV5-1 to TRBJ1-1; a possible D gene is TRBD1 (5 bases). CDR1 and CDR2 (germline): SGHRS, YFSETQ. The CDR3 length is 15 residues. Trimming removed 5 bases from V and 4 bases from J, with 18 bases in between. The CDR3 region has the DNA TGCGCCAGCAGGTCGGAGGGGTCGGGGACCACTGAAGCTTTCTTT. Translation gives CASRSEGSGTTEAFF.

The chain recombines TRBV25-1 with TRBJ1-2, with TRBD1 matching over 7 bases. The CDR3 has 17 residues. The germline CDR1 and CDR2 sequences are MGHDK and SYGVNS. The junction had 9 bases not matched to a gene; V was cut back by 2 bases and J by 0 bases. CDR3 sequence: CASSEVGGTAPNYGYTF. The CDR3, as DNA: TGTGCCAGCAGTGAAGTTGGAGGGACAGCTCCTAACTATGGCTACACCTTC.

There are a few counts of this clone. The chain combines TRBV6-1 with TRBJ1-2, with D perhaps matching TRBD1 (5 bases). Per germline, CDR1 MNHNS and CDR2 SASEGT. The CDR3 has 16 residues. Trimming took 3 bases from V and 3 from J, leaving 17 bases between them. CDR3 region: CASSEAAGWDYYGYTF. The CDR3 DNA follows: TGTGCCAGCAGTGAGGCGGCAGGGTGGGATTACTATGGCTACACCTTC.

This chain joins TRBV7-9 and TRBJ1-2; no definite D call. V was cut by 0 bases and J by 5 bases, with 16 bases left in between. Germline V gene lookup returns CDR1 SEHNR and CDR2 FQNEAQ (reference sequence). This CDR3 comprises 16 residues. In nucleotides, the CDR3 is TGTGCCAGCAGCTTAGCTTGGGCGACCGGGAAATATGGCTACACCTTC. It yields the protein CASSLAWATGKYGYTF.

The gene calls are TRBV27 and TRBJ2-1; 7 positions agree with TRBD1. Germline assignment: CDR1 MNHEY and CDR2 SMNVEV (reference sequence). CDR3 length: 17 residues. V shed 5 bases, J shed 0 bases, and the junction held 10 bases outside the gene matches. The CDR3 loop is CASSPLARGSSYNEQFF. CDR3 in DNA: TGTGCCAGCAGTCCCCTGGCCAGGGGGAGCTCCTACAATGAGCAGTTCTTC.

The V and J genes are TRBV20-1 and TRBJ2-5, with no clear D. Trimming took off 1 base at V and 5 bases at J, with 5 bases between the two ends. The CDR3 consists of 11 residues. Germline CDR1 is DFQATT and CDR2 is SNEGSKA (reference sequence). CDR3 nucleotides: TGCAGTGCTAGAGCTGAGGAGACCCAGTACTTC. Protein sequence: CSARAEETQYF.

The V call is TRBV10-3, the J call TRBJ2-3; D possibly corresponds to TRBD2 (5 bases). Trimming took off 5 bases at V and 6 bases at J, with 15 bases between the two ends. CDR1 is ENHRY, CDR2 SYGVKD, per germline. CDR3 length: 14 residues. DNA for the CDR3: TGTGCCATCAGTCACCGGACTGTACAGGATACGCAGTATTTT. Its translation is CAISHRTVQDTQYF.

This clone was observed a single time. The rearrangement joins TRBV16 to TRBJ2-2; tentative D call: TRBD1 (5 bases). Germline V gives CDR1 KGHSY, CDR2 FQNENV. The CDR3 sequence is 13 residues long. V lost 2 bases to trimming and J lost 7 bases, with 8 bases between them. The chain's CDR3 is CASSQLRVGELFF. CDR3 bases: TGTGCCAGCAGCCAACTCAGGGTCGGGGAGCTGTTTTTT.

The chain is built from TRBV4-3 and TRBJ2-7; possible D gene TRBD2, 7 bases. CDR1 is LGHNA, CDR2 YSLEER, per germline. This CDR3 has 16 amino acids. Trimming shortened V by 1 base and J by 3 bases, and 16 bases separated the two germline ends. This chain's CDR3 is CASSQGSAGAVYEQYF. Written as DNA, the CDR3 is TGCGCCAGCAGCCAAGGTTCTGCGGGGGCAGTCTACGAGCAGTACTTC.

In regard to this clone: This same CDR3 is encoded by further DNA sequences in the sample. This chain uses TRBV5-1 with TRBJ1-3; 7 bases match TRBD1. The CDR3 contains 14 residues. Germline lookup yields CDR1 SGHRS and CDR2 YFSETQ. Losses at the gene ends were 3 bases for V and 0 bases for J; bases not matched to a gene: 0. CDR3 sequence reads: CASSSGGSGNTIYF. In nucleotides, the CDR3 is TGCGCCAGCAGCTCAGGGGGCTCTGGAAACACCATATATTTT.

The V and J genes are TRBV9 and TRBJ2-3; no clear D. The V end was cut by 0 bases, the J end by 6 bases, with 5 bases between. CDR1 and CDR2 (germline): SGDLS, YYNGEE. This CDR3 has 12 residues. CDR3 loop: CASSVDGDTQYF. In DNA, the CDR3 is TGTGCCAGCAGCGTAGATGGCGATACGCAGTATTTT.